These 19 T cell receptor beta chains were sequenced from one sample in a study of regulatory T cells in long-lasting Graves disease. CDR3 regions were amplified by Arm-PCR using iRepertoire HTBI primers to build TCR beta libraries. TCRdb passed the multiplex PCR reads through MiXCR, listing each CDR3 protein once. The table shows 600,000 to 800,000 distinct CDR3 sequences, with about 32% occurring only once. Time point in this sample: persistent/refractory GD, antithyroid drugs over 5 years with positive TRAb. RNA from PBMCs was the source of the TCR library. The sample here was peripheral blood mononuclear cells (PBMCs), taken when the disease was refractory, from a patient treated with antithyroid drugs. Receptors were obtained from a female donor with Graves disease.

V gene TRBV6-1 combines with J gene TRBJ1-1, with 7 bases that match TRBD1. Germline CDR1 MNHNS, CDR2 SASEGT. The CDR3 sequence is 12 residues long. Trimming took 8 bases from V and 4 from J; bases not matched to a gene: 4. CDR3 nucleotide sequence: TGTGCCAGCGGCGACAGGGCCACTGAAGCTTTCTTT. This translates into CASGDRATEAFF.

The rearrangement joins TRBV5-1 to TRBJ1-1; tentatively, D is TRBD1 (6 bases). CDR1 SGHRS and CDR2 YFSETQ come from the germline V gene. With 1 base removed from V and 3 bases from J, the gap between germline ends came to 13 bases. The CDR3 is made up of 15 amino acids. The CDR3 sequence is CASSLRAGGDTEAFF. CDR3 bases: TGCGCCAGCAGCTTGAGGGCTGGGGGCGACACTGAAGCTTTCTTT.

V and J are TRBV28 and TRBJ1-4, with D possibly matching TRBD1 (5 bases). Between the trimmed V and J ends, which lost 3 bases and 5 bases, there was a span of 25 bases. Per the germline V gene, CDR1 is MDHEN and CDR2 is SYDVKM. This CDR3 spans 19 amino acids. CDR3 protein: CASSFGGVREDRINEKLFF. The CDR3 DNA reads TGTGCCAGCAGTTTTGGAGGGGTCAGGGAAGATAGGATAAATGAAAAACTGTTTTTT.

The chain links TRBV7-3 to TRBJ1-6; D might be TRBD1 (6 bases). Germline assignment: CDR1 SGHTA and CDR2 FQGTGA. CDR3 length equals 14 residues. Trimming took off 4 bases at V and 10 bases at J, with 14 bases between the two ends. Written as DNA, the CDR3 is TGTGCCAGCAGCTCAGACAGCCAGGGGTCACCCCTCCACTTT. Protein product: CASSSDSQGSPLHF.

In this sample, this clonotype turned up many times. The chain employs TRBV28 and TRBJ1-5, with 7 bases that match TRBD1. V lost 4 bases and J lost 1; bases outside the gene matches: 1. The CDR3 sequence is 14 residues long. From germline, CDR1 is MDHEN and CDR2 SYDVKM. CDR3 DNA: TGTGCCAGCAGTTGGGGACAGAGCAATCAGCCCCAGCATTTT. This translates into CASSWGQSNQPQHF.

J is TRBJ1-2 and V is TRBV4-1, with 7 nucleotides matching TRBD1. Germline values: CDR1 MGHRA, CDR2 YSYEKL. The CDR3 contains 16 residues. Trimming cost V 0 bases and J 2 bases; bases outside gene matches: 6. DNA of the CDR3: TGCGCCAGCAGCCAAGATAACCGACAGGGAAACTATGGCTACACCTTC. It codes for CASSQDNRQGNYGYTF.

This clonotype was detected only a few times. This chain joins TRBV7-3 and TRBJ1-6; 7 positions agree with TRBD1. From germline, CDR1 is SGHTA and CDR2 FQGTGA. The CDR3 length is 15 residues. The ends lost 5 bases at V and 7 bases at J; junction bases unmatched: 8. CDR3 protein: CASSARQGGNSPLHF. The CDR3 DNA reads as TGTGCCAGCAGCGCTCGACAGGGAGGGAATTCACCCCTCCACTTT.

The chain carries TRBV13 and TRBJ2-1; tentatively, D is TRBD2 (6 bases). Germline-derived CDR1 and CDR2 are PRHDT and FYEKMQ (reference sequence). The V gene lost 4 bases and the J gene lost 3 bases, with 16 bases spanning the gap. CDR3 length: 16 amino acids. The DNA of the CDR3 is TGTGCCAGCAGCTCACCCCGCGGGACGAACTACAATGAGCAGTTCTTC. The encoded protein is CASSSPRGTNYNEQFF.

This clonotype was seen at least ten times. The chain combines TRBV2 with TRBJ2-2; 7 bases line up with TRBD1. CDR1 is SNHLY, CDR2 FYNNEI, per germline. This CDR3 spans 17 amino acids. The ends lost 3 bases at V and 4 bases at J; junction bases unmatched: 11. CDR3 DNA: TGTGCCAGCAGTGAGGAGGACAGGTCCCTGCCCACCGGGGAGCTGTTTTTT. As protein: CASSEEDRSLPTGELFF.

This clonotype showed up many times. The chain couples TRBV2 to TRBJ1-3; D not certain. The CDR3 has 14 amino acids. Germline V lookup: CDR1 SNHLY, CDR2 FYNNEI. Deletions cut 3 bases from V and 1 base from J, with 7 bases between. For the CDR3, the DNA is TGTGCCAGCAGTGAGGAACGATCTGGAAACACCATATATTTT. Protein product: CASSEERSGNTIYF.

The V call is TRBV6-1, the J call TRBJ1-2; 10 bases fit TRBD1. V shed 6 bases and J 5 bases; nucleotides not matched to a gene: 6. This CDR3 has 14 amino acids. CDR1 and CDR2 from the germline V gene are MNHNS and SASEGT. The CDR3 nucleotides read TGTGCCAGCAGATCCGGACAGGGGGATTATGGCTACACCTTC. Its translation: CASRSGQGDYGYTF.

The chain joins TRBV11-3 to TRBJ2-5; 7 positions match TRBD2. Per the germline V gene, CDR1 is SGHNT and CDR2 is YENEEA. V was clipped by 3 bases and J by 5 bases; unmatched bases: 18. The CDR3 sequence is 18 residues long. CDR3 DNA sequence: TGTGCCAGCAGCTTCGGGCGTGGAGAGGGAGGGCCGGGGGAGACCCAGTACTTC. Translation: CASSFGRGEGGPGETQYF.

This chain joins TRBV12-3 or TRBV12-4 and TRBJ2-2, with unresolved D. The CDR3 is 13 residues long. Trimming took 6 bases from V and 7 from J, leaving 12 bases between them. Here the CDR3 reads CASSQRGGGELFF. CDR3 bases: TGTGCCAGCAGCCAACGAGGTGGCGGGGAGCTGTTTTTT.

The sample holds a few counts of this clonotype. This sequence joins TRBV20-1 and TRBJ1-4; D call uncertain. CDR3 length equals 14 residues. CDR1 and CDR2 (germline): DFQATT, SNEGSKA (reference sequence). The V gene lost 3 bases and the J gene lost 8 bases, with 16 bases spanning the gap. CDR3 region: CSASPYTEREKLFF. The CDR3 DNA is TGCAGTGCTAGTCCGTACACAGAAAGGGAAAAACTGTTTTTT.

The rearrangement uses TRBV18 and TRBJ1-2, with a possible D match to TRBD1 (6 bases). Trimming stripped 2 bases from V and 7 bases from J, with 8 bases between. This CDR3 has 12 amino acids. The germline gives CDR1 KGHSH, CDR2 LQKENI. For the CDR3, the DNA is TGTGCCAGCTCACCATCACAGGGTGGCTACACCTTC. Protein sequence: CASSPSQGGYTF.

J is TRBJ1-1 and V is TRBV6-6; D unclear. CDR3 length equals 17 residues. V lost 0 bases, J lost 0 bases, and 14 bases lay in between. Germline V lookup: CDR1 MNHNY, CDR2 SVGAGI (reference sequence). The CDR3 is CASSYSALGLLNTEAFF. Here the CDR3 DNA reads TGTGCCAGCAGTTACTCGGCCCTAGGACTTTTGAACACTGAAGCTTTCTTT.

The chain is built from TRBV19 and TRBJ1-2, with TRBD1 as a possible D gene (6 bases). Trimming shortened V by 6 bases and J by 4 bases, and 18 bases separated the two germline ends. Germline CDR1 and CDR2: LNHDA and SQIVND (reference sequence). This CDR3 has 15 amino acids. CDR3 nucleotide sequence: TGTGCCAGTAGACCCATGAGGGGGAGAGGCTATGGCTACACCTTC. The encoded protein is CASRPMRGRGYGYTF.

V usage is TRBV7-2 and J usage is TRBJ2-1; D gene uncertain. The CDR3 has 13 residues. V lost 5 bases to trimming and J lost 6 bases, with 11 bases between them. Germline loops: CDR1 SGHTA, CDR2 FQGNSA. The CDR3 here is CASSPAVSNEQFF. CDR3 DNA: TGTGCCAGCAGCCCTGCCGTGAGCAATGAGCAGTTCTTC.

In regard to this clonotype: The junction departs from the called germline gene at one end, perhaps through a read error. The chain joins TRBV27 to TRBJ1-5; no definite D call. The germline gives CDR1 MNHEY, CDR2 SMNVEV (reference sequence). The CDR3 consists of 13 residues. The CDR3 sequence: CAGSFEGNQPQHF. The CDR3 DNA sequence: TGTGCCGGCAGTTTCGAGGGCAATCAGCCCCAGCATTTT.